The rows below give T cell receptor beta chains drawn from one sample of a study of blood T cells in healthy people across ages. TCRdb itself ran the 5' RACE reads through MiXCR, one entry per CDR3 protein. Of about 640,000 distinct CDR3 sequences in the sample, about 28% were seen once. Sequencing was carried out using blood. The source of these receptors is a woman over 75 in good health. CDR3s include the opening cysteine and the closing phenylalanine or tryptophan. A D gene is named only where the DNA matches it firmly. The size of a clone is reported for some rows only, either as once, few or many, or as a class for expanded clones.

clone size	V gene	D gene	J gene	CDR3 DNA	CDR3 protein
many	TRBV5-1	TRBD2	TRBJ2-3	TGCGCCAGCAGCTTGGAGAGCGGGGCAAGCACAGATACGCAGTATTTT	CASSLESGASTDTQYF
few	TRBV5-1	-	TRBJ2-6	TGCGCCAGCTACAACTCTGGGGCCAACGTCCTGACTTTC	CASYNSGANVLTF
-	TRBV29-1	-	TRBJ2-2	TGCAGCGTCGACAGAAACACCGGGGAGCTGTTTTTT	CSVDRNTGELFF
-	TRBV6-1	TRBD2	TRBJ2-5	TGTGCCAGCAGTTCCCGAACGGGCGGGGAGGGGACCCAGTACTTC	CASSSRTGGEGTQYF
many	TRBV6-5	-	TRBJ2-3	TGTGCCAGCAGGCCCCAACTAGCCAGCACAGATACGCAGTATTTT	CASRPQLASTDTQYF
few	TRBV21-1	-	TRBJ1-2	TGTGCCAGCAGCAAAGGCGAAGGGGGGTTGTGTGAAGGCTACACCTTC	CASSKGEGGLCEGYTF
many	TRBV5-6	-	TRBJ2-7	TGTGCCAGCAGCCCGGGGCAGGGTTTTCCCTGGGAGCAGTACTTC	CASSPGQGFPWEQYF
many	TRBV6-4	-	TRBJ2-6	TGTGCCAGCAGCCCTACAGGCCCAGGGGCCAACGTCCTGACTTTC	CASSPTGPGANVLTF
-	TRBV20-1	-	TRBJ2-2	TGCAGTGCTAGCCCAGGGTTCACCGGGGAGCGGTTTTTT	CSASPGFTGERFF
few	TRBV2	-	TRBJ1-2	TGTGCCAGCAGTGAGGCAGCTTCTAACTATGGCTACACCTTC	CASSEAASNYGYTF
-	TRBV24-1	TRBD2	TRBJ2-1	TGTGCCACCAGTGAATCCGGGACTAGATCCTACAATGAGCAGTTCTTC	CATSESGTRSYNEQFF
-	TRBV5-6	TRBD1	TRBJ1-2	TGTGCCAGCAGCTTGGTAGGACAGGGGAAATATGGCTACACCTTC	CASSLVGQGKYGYTF
-	TRBV11-2	-	TRBJ2-7	TGTGCCAGCAGCTTAGAAGGTTGGAGCTCCTACAATGAGCAGTACTTC	CASSLEGWSSYNEQYF
many	TRBV4-2	-	TRBJ2-7	TGTGCCAGCAGCCGAGGTCAAAGGGGGGCGGGGGAGCCCTACGAGCAGTACTTC	CASSRGQRGAGEPYEQYF
-	TRBV4-1	TRBD2	TRBJ2-1	TGCGCCAGCAGCCCAGCGGGGGCTAGCTCCTACAATGAGCAGTTCTTC	CASSPAGASSYNEQFF
many	TRBV7-7	TRBD2	TRBJ2-3	TGTGCTAGCGGGGGCCCCCTCACAGATACGCAGTATTTT	CASGGPLTDTQYF
-	TRBV19	-	TRBJ2-2	TGTGCCAGTAGGACACGGGGAGGCACCGGGGAGCTGTTTTTT	CASRTRGGTGELFF
many	TRBV5-1	-	TRBJ2-4	TGCGCCAGCAGCTTCTGGGGGCGAGAGGCCAAAAACATTCAGTACTTC	CASSFWGREAKNIQYF
few	TRBV6-1	-	TRBJ1-2	TGTGCCAGCAGTGAAGACAGGACAAGGAAAGGCTACACCTTC	CASSEDRTRKGYTF
many	TRBV20-1	-	TRBJ2-1	TGCAGTGCCCATAAACTAGTGCGCGGGTTTCTCTACAATGAGCAGTTCTTC	CSAHKLVRGFLYNEQFF
many	TRBV12-3/TRBV12-4	TRBD1	TRBJ1-4	TGTGCCAGCAGTTTAGGGGGACAGCCCCATGAAAAACTGTTTTTT	CASSLGGQPHEKLFF
-	TRBV7-9	-	TRBJ2-5	TGTGCCAGCAGCTCTCCGGAGGCTCAAGAGACCCAGTACTTC	CASSSPEAQETQYF
many	TRBV5-1	TRBD1	TRBJ2-1	TGCGCCAGCAGCCTCCGGGACAGGGGCGTTGAGCAGTTCTTC	CASSLRDRGVEQFF
few	TRBV7-8	TRBD2	TRBJ2-2	TGTGCCAGCAGCCATAGCGGGGGAACCAACACCGGGGAGCTGTTTTTT	CASSHSGGTNTGELFF
-	TRBV7-9	TRBD2	TRBJ2-3	TGTGCCAGCAGCACTGACCTCCTAGCGGGGACAGATACGCAGTATTTT	CASSTDLLAGTDTQYF
many	TRBV5-6	TRBD1	TRBJ2-3	TGTGCCAGCAGCATAACGACAGGGGGCGGGAGCACAGATACGCAGTATTTT	CASSITTGGGSTDTQYF
many	TRBV7-2	TRBD1	TRBJ2-1	TGTGCCAGCAGCTTAGTAGGGGGCAGGGACGATGAGCAGTTCTTC	CASSLVGGRDDEQFF
-	TRBV12-3/TRBV12-4	TRBD1	TRBJ1-4	TGTGCCAGCAGTATTAATATACAGGGGACAAATGAAAAACTGTTTTTT	CASSINIQGTNEKLFF
many	TRBV9	TRBD2	TRBJ2-3	TGTGCCAGCAGCGTAGCATTCGGCGGGGGAGCCACAGATACGCAGTATTTT	CASSVAFGGGATDTQYF
many	TRBV4-3	-	TRBJ1-1	TGCGCCAGCAGCCAAGGGCGGACAGCTTTCTTT	CASSQGRTAFF
-	TRBV5-5	-	TRBJ1-1	TGTGCCAGCAGCTTGGAGAGGGCTGAAGCTTTCTTT	CASSLERAEAFF
-	TRBV6-6	-	TRBJ1-1	TGTGCCAGCAATATCGGGGGAAAAAACACTGAAGCTTTCTTT	CASNIGGKNTEAFF
many	TRBV7-3	TRBD2	TRBJ2-3	TGTGCCAGCAGTGTACTAGCGGGGGAGGCAGATACGCAGTATTTT	CASSVLAGEADTQYF
many	TRBV6-5	-	TRBJ2-7	TGTGCCAGCAGTCTCAGGGATGGTAGGGACGAGCAGTACTTC	CASSLRDGRDEQYF
-	TRBV27	TRBD2	TRBJ2-1	TGTGCCAGCAGTTCTGGCGGGGGGGCCCTCGGTGAGCAGTTCTTC	CASSSGGGALGEQFF
many	TRBV20-1	TRBD2	TRBJ2-7	TGCAGTGCTAGAGATCTAGGGACTAGCGGGGGGCGAAGGAGGTCCTACGAGCAGTACTTC	CSARDLGTSGGRRRSYEQYF